The rows below give T cell receptor beta chains drawn from one sample of a study of neurological immune-mediated disorders. Each CDR3 protein is one row after TCRdb ran MiXCR on the 5' RACE reads. The sample contains about 95,000 distinct CDR3 sequences, 3.5% of which appear only once. Sequences were obtained from PBMCs. All receptors come from a woman between 18 and 29 years old with multiple sclerosis. Each CDR3 is given with its conserved first and last residue. The order of the fields is J gene, V gene, clone size, D gene, CDR3 protein, CDR3 DNA. The D gene is left open where the match is weak. Clone size is stated in some rows and not others, as once, few, many or a class when expanded.

TRBJ1-1,TRBV5-1,many,-,CASSLDGSGNTEAFF,TGCGCCAGCAGCTTGGATGGGTCAGGGAACACTGAAGCTTTCTTT
TRBJ2-1,TRBV5-1,many,TRBD2,CASSRLSSGENNEQFF,TGCGCCAGCAGCAGATTATCTAGCGGGGAAAACAATGAGCAGTTCTTC
TRBJ2-3,TRBV28,-,-,CASSLPPHRSTDTQYF,TGTGCCAGCAGTTTACCCCCCCACAGAAGCACAGATACGCAGTATTTT
TRBJ1-5,TRBV10-3,many,-,CAITTGVNQPQHF,TGTGCCATCACCACGGGGGTCAATCAGCCCCAGCATTTT
TRBJ2-5,TRBV7-7,few,-,CASKRGAGTQETQYF,TGTGCCAGCAAGCGTGGGGCGGGGACCCAAGAGACCCAGTACTTC
TRBJ2-5,TRBV19,few,-,CASSLSGTKIQYF,TGTGCCAGTAGCTTATCCGGGACCAAGATTCAGTACTTC
TRBJ2-7,TRBV5-8,many,TRBD2,CASSPRASGGSYEQYF,TGTGCCAGCAGCCCACGGGCTAGCGGGGGGAGCTACGAGCAGTACTTC
TRBJ2-6,TRBV28,many,-,CASSLEGGLTGANVLTF,TGTGCCAGCAGTTTAGAGGGGGGATTAACTGGGGCCAACGTCCTGACTTTC
TRBJ2-3,TRBV4-3,many,-,CASSPGKGDTQYF,TGCGCCAGCAGCCCGGGCAAAGGGGATACGCAGTATTTT
TRBJ2-1,TRBV6-5,many,-,CASSYSTMNEQFF,TGTGCCAGCAGTTACTCGACGATGAATGAGCAGTTCTTC
TRBJ1-5,TRBV28,many,-,CASSLRQGNQPQHF,TGTGCCAGCAGTTTAAGGCAGGGCAATCAGCCCCAGCATTTT
TRBJ1-1,TRBV18,many,-,CASSPPRNSEAFF,TGTGCCAGCTCACCACCGAGGAATTCTGAAGCTTTCTTT
TRBJ1-2,TRBV20-1,many,-,CSASKRAVGGYTF,TGCAGTGCTAGCAAAAGGGCGGTCGGTGGCTACACCTTC
TRBJ1-2,TRBV6-1,many,-,CASSSGHTNYGYTF,TGTGCCAGCAGTTCGGGACATACCAACTATGGCTACACCTTC
TRBJ2-7,TRBV4-2,many,-,CASSQEVPTAGEQYF,TGTGCCAGCAGCCAAGAAGTCCCGACCGCGGGCGAGCAGTACTTC
TRBJ2-1,TRBV7-3,many,-,CASSLTGLGEQFF,TGTGCCAGCAGCTTAACTGGGCTCGGTGAGCAGTTCTTC
TRBJ1-2,TRBV10-3,many,TRBD1,CASTSMTGNYGYTF,TGTGCCAGTACAAGTATGACAGGGAACTATGGCTACACCTTC
TRBJ1-6,TRBV27,many,-,CASSLEGSYNSPLHF,TGTGCCAGCAGTTTAGAGGGCTCCTATAATTCACCCCTCCACTTT
TRBJ2-5,TRBV20-1,many,-,CSAKRRIQETQYF,TGCAGTGCGAAGCGGCGAATCCAAGAGACCCAGTACTTC
TRBJ1-5,TRBV12-3/TRBV12-4,-,-,CASSTAGQPQHF,TGTGCCAGCAGCACCGCGGGTCAGCCCCAGCATTTT
TRBJ2-3,TRBV5-1,many,TRBD2,CASSRDGGAWDTQYF,TGCGCCAGCAGCCGGGACGGGGGGGCTTGGGATACGCAGTATTTT
TRBJ2-1,TRBV10-1,many,TRBD2,CASSGAGEQFF,TGCGCCAGCAGTGGAGCGGGGGAGCAGTTCTTC
TRBJ1-1,TRBV20-1,many,-,CSASRQTEAFF,TGCAGTGCTAGTAGGCAGACTGAAGCTTTCTTT
TRBJ2-3,TRBV12-3/TRBV12-4,many,TRBD2,CASSYTSGGANTQYF,TGTGCCAGCAGCTATACTAGCGGGGGGGCAAATACGCAGTATTTT
TRBJ2-3,TRBV20-1,many,-,CSAYKQPTDTQYF,TGCAGTGCCTACAAACAGCCCACAGATACGCAGTATTTT
TRBJ1-5,TRBV20-1,many,TRBD1,CSAKLTGTGNQPQHF,TGCAGTGCTAAGCTTACCGGGACAGGGAATCAGCCCCAGCATTTT
TRBJ2-5,TRBV15,many,-,CATSSGSSGVQETQYF,TGTGCCACCAGCTCGGGCTCCTCCGGTGTACAAGAGACCCAGTACTTC
TRBJ2-3,TRBV10-3,many,-,CAISDGADTQYF,TGTGCCATCAGTGACGGTGCAGATACGCAGTATTTT
TRBJ2-7,TRBV19,many,TRBD1,CASSTDRGIDEQYF,TGTGCCAGTAGTACGGACAGGGGTATTGACGAGCAGTACTTC
TRBJ2-7,TRBV10-3,many,TRBD1,CAISESGQGFYEQYF,TGTGCCATCAGTGAGTCTGGACAGGGATTCTACGAGCAGTACTTC
TRBJ1-2,TRBV7-2,-,-,CASSSMWGAYGYTF,TGTGCCAGCAGCTCCATGTGGGGGGCTTATGGCTACACCTTC
TRBJ2-1,TRBV13,many,TRBD1,CASSPGTGNYNEQFF,TGTGCCAGTTCCCCCGGGACAGGCAACTACAATGAGCAGTTCTTC
TRBJ2-7,TRBV4-3,-,TRBD2,CASSQGLAGDEQYF,TGCGCCAGCAGCCAAGGACTAGCGGGAGACGAGCAGTACTTC
TRBJ2-1,TRBV7-2,many,-,CASSLNPGNYNEQFF,TGTGCCAGCAGCTTGAACCCCGGAAATTACAATGAGCAGTTCTTC
TRBJ2-7,TRBV28,-,-,CASSYPSSERYF,TGTGCCAGCAGTTACCCCAGCTCCGAGCGGTACTTC
TRBJ1-1,TRBV6-5,many,-,CASSYSSQFEAFF,TGTGCCAGCAGTTACTCGAGCCAGTTTGAAGCTTTCTTT
TRBJ1-5,TRBV6-2/TRBV6-3,many,-,CASSYSPDMPDQPQHF,TGTGCCAGCAGTTACTCCCCGGACATGCCTGATCAGCCCCAGCATTTT
TRBJ1-6,TRBV20-1,many,TRBD1,CSAAGQGNSPLHF,TGCAGTGCCGCCGGACAGGGGAATTCACCCCTCCACTTT
TRBJ2-1,TRBV10-3,many,TRBD2,CAISESDSGRENEQFF,TGTGCCATCAGTGAGTCAGATAGCGGGAGGGAGAATGAGCAGTTCTTC
TRBJ2-2,TRBV7-2,many,TRBD2,CASRRLAVITGELFF,TGTGCCAGCCGGCGGCTAGCGGTGATAACCGGGGAGCTGTTTTTT
TRBJ1-2,TRBV7-2,many,-,CASSFFGPERGYTF,TGTGCCAGCAGCTTTTTCGGGCCTGAGCGTGGCTACACCTTC
TRBJ1-5,TRBV5-1,many,-,CASSLAGGAGQPQHF,TGCGCCAGCAGCTTGGCCGGAGGGGCTGGGCAGCCCCAGCATTTT
TRBJ1-5,TRBV7-3,many,-,CASSRQDYSNQPQHF,TGTGCCAGCAGCCGACAGGACTATAGCAATCAGCCCCAGCATTTT
TRBJ2-1,TRBV15,many,-,CATSRAVGGAFNEQFF,TGTGCCACCAGCAGGGCCGTTGGGGGGGCTTTCAATGAGCAGTTCTTC
TRBJ1-1,TRBV20-1,many,-,CSALKATGEAFF,TGCAGTGCTTTGAAGGCCACTGGTGAAGCTTTCTTT